The 11 T cell receptor beta chains listed next were all sequenced from one sample in a study of blood T cell repertoires in COVID-19. Clones were sequenced by immunoSEQ multiplex PCR, and TCRdb holds only the in-frame ones, with some missing. The table records 50,000 to 70,000 clones, around 90% of them present only once. The source material was peripheral blood. Every receptor here comes from a woman older than 75 with active COVID-19.

The V call is TRBV9, the J call TRBJ2-1; D may be TRBD2 (6 bases). The V gene lost 0 bases and the J gene lost 7 bases, with 14 bases spanning the gap. The CDR3 spans 15 residues. Germline V CDR1 and CDR2: SGDLS, YYNGEE. The CDR3 spells CASSVGGNRLNEQFF. Here the CDR3 DNA reads TGTGCCAGCAGCGTAGGCGGGAATCGGTTAAATGAGCAGTTCTTC. Full variable domain (outside the CDR3, taken from reference TRBV9 and TRBJ2-1): DSGVTQTPKHLITATGQRVTLRCSPRSGDLSVYWYQQSLDQGLQFLIQYYNGEERAKGNILERFSAQQFPDLHSELNLSSLELGDSALYFCASSVGGNRLNEQFFGPGTRLTVL.

The genes are TRBV28 and TRBJ2-6, with TRBD2 as a possible D gene (6 bases). Trimming removed 8 bases from V and 1 base from J, with 15 bases in between. Germline V gene lookup returns CDR1 MDHEN and CDR2 SYDVKM. There are 16 residues in the CDR3. The CDR3 region has the DNA TGTGCCAGCTATGGAGGGGATCGATCTGGGGCCAACGTCCTGACTTTC. Protein sequence: CASYGGDRSGANVLTF.

The V gene is TRBV3-1 (or the pseudogene TRBV3-2), the J gene TRBJ2-2; TRBD1 might be the D (6 bases). Germline V gives CDR1 LGHDT, CDR2 YNNKEL (reference sequence). The CDR3 has 17 residues. V gave up 5 bases and J gave up 6 bases, with 22 bases separating them. The CDR3 sequence is CASSRKGGIGTAGELFF. As DNA, the CDR3 is TGTGCCAGCAGCAGAAAAGGGGGAATAGGTACGGCCGGGGAGCTGTTTTTT.

J is TRBJ1-2 and V is TRBV28; a possible D gene is TRBD1 (6 bases). The germline gives CDR1 MDHEN, CDR2 SYDVKM. Trimming removed 3 bases at V and 5 bases at J, with 13 bases between. There are 14 residues in the CDR3. The CDR3 is CASSLGRGAYGYTF. CDR3 bases: TGTGCCAGCAGTTTGGGACGGGGGGCGTATGGCTACACCTTC.

The V and J genes are TRBV12-3 or TRBV12-4 and TRBJ1-1; no definite D call. The CDR3 is 13 residues long. Trimming removed 4 bases at V and 1 base at J, with 7 bases between. The CDR3 DNA follows: TGTGCCAGCAGTTCGCGGGGGAACACTGAAGCTTTCTTT. Amino acid sequence: CASSSRGNTEAFF.

This chain links TRBV18 with TRBJ2-1; 8 bases match TRBD1. V lost 2 bases, J lost 12 bases, and 12 bases stayed unmatched. Germline CDR1 reads KGHSH; CDR2 reads LQKENI. The CDR3 covers 15 residues. CDR3 nucleotide sequence: TGTGCCAGCTCACCAGGGTATAACAGGGGGGTATGGCAGTTCTTC. It encodes CASSPGYNRGVWQFF.

V and J are TRBV5-1 and TRBJ2-1; 8 bases fit TRBD2. Trimming took 0 bases from V and 10 from J; bases not matched to a gene: 3. Per germline, CDR1 SGHRS and CDR2 YFSETQ. This CDR3 spans 13 amino acids. In nucleotides, the CDR3 is TGCGCCAGCAGCTTGGGACTAGCGCCCGAGCAGTTCTTC. Protein sequence: CASSLGLAPEQFF.

This sequence joins TRBV2 and TRBJ2-7; 8 bases are shared with TRBD1. Germline V gives CDR1 SNHLY, CDR2 FYNNEI. Unmatched junction bases numbered 5, after V lost 2 bases and J lost 5 bases. This CDR3 comprises 14 residues. The CDR3: CASSEPRGPNEQYF. CDR3 nucleotide sequence: TGTGCCAGCAGTGAACCCAGGGGGCCCAACGAGCAGTACTTC.

This chain joins TRBV28 and TRBJ1-6, with 7 bases identical to TRBD1. With 5 bases clipped from V and 7 bases from J, the junction kept 8 bases outside the gene matches. The CDR3 extends over 15 amino acids. Germline values: CDR1 MDHEN, CDR2 SYDVKM. CDR3 DNA: TGTGCCAGCAGTCCCCCCGGGACAGCGAATTCACCCCTCCACTTT. It translates to CASSPPGTANSPLHF.

The chain carries TRBV27 and TRBJ2-1; D might be TRBD1 (6 bases). V was trimmed by 1 base and J by 4 bases, leaving 11 bases between them. In germline, CDR1 is MNHEY, CDR2 SMNVEV (reference sequence). The CDR3 consists of 15 residues. CDR3 coding DNA: TGTGCCAGCAGTTTATTCGCAGGGGAGTACAATGAGCAGTTCTTC. It specifies CASSLFAGEYNEQFF.

The V call is TRBV10-3, the J call TRBJ2-1, with 7 nucleotides matching TRBD2. The CDR3 is made up of 14 amino acids. Trimming took 11 bases from V and 0 from J; bases not matched to a gene: 7. The germline V gene has CDR1 ENHRY and CDR2 SYGVKD. The CDR3 nucleotides read TGTGCCGTGCGGGGACTACTCTCCTACAATGAGCAGTTCTTC. It encodes CAVRGLLSYNEQFF.